This TCR beta chain was obtained from a study of T-cell memory formation after mild COVID-19 (dated by TCRdb to the early 2020s). Study-wide context: TCR sequence clusters from the two donors were largely donor specific. T-cell clones expanding and contracting after mild COVID-19 in two donors were tracked by longitudinal TCRalpha and TCRbeta repertoire sequencing. Two young, previously healthy adult volunteers, one female and one male, were included in the cohort.

Ficoll-Paque density gradient centrifugation was the method used to isolate PBMCs. Overall results and qualifications from the work: Clones that contracted from day 15 to 85 showed balanced CD4/CD8 phenotypes, whereas a second wave of clones that expanded from day 15 to 37 leaned towards CD4+. Some responding clones were found in pre-infection memory, which suggests that pre-existing cross-reactive memory T cells took part in the SARS-CoV-2 response. Only a couple of mild cases were covered by the study, and larger cohorts that include severe cases with pre-infection samples were considered necessary. Contracting CD4+ clones turned up mainly in the CM and EM memory subsets, whereas EMRA was where CD8+ clones were enriched. SARS-CoV-2 specificity was not confirmed for the second-wave clones peaking on day 37.

The sequencer was an Illumina NovaSeq 6000. Using 5'RACE with constant-segment primers, TCRalpha and TCRbeta cDNA libraries were constructed, with sample barcodes and unique molecular identifiers added in the process. Trizol reagent was used to extract RNA from every sample. Library amplification was performed in two PCR steps, and a second sample barcode and Illumina TruSeq adapters were introduced in the second step. The libraries were sequenced on an Illumina NovaSeq using 2 x 150 bp paired-end reads. The paper's processing steps were these. The reads were demultiplexed and collapsed into UMI-guided consensus sequences using migec v1.2.7. Using mixcr v2.1.11, UMI consensuses were aligned to TRA and TRB V and J templates and then assembled into clonotypes. A clonotype was counted as expanded or contracted only if both edgeR and NoisET called the change significant, with noise models trained on biological replicates. For edgeR calls, the thresholds were a false discovery rate-adjusted p below 0.01 and a log2 fold-change of 1. PCA with hierarchical clustering of max-normalized trajectories of the 1000 most abundant clonotypes was used as exploratory dynamics analysis. The CD4 or CD8 phenotype of responding clones was assigned using the separately sequenced CD4+ and CD8+ repertoires. The public reads were reanalyzed by TCRdb: fastp trimming at Q25, MiXCR alignment, in-frame beta chains only. Every distinct CDR3 protein forms one entry, paired with its most common genes and DNA. TCRdb's processing, not the authors', yielded these V and J calls. The sample table shows around 150,000 distinct CDR3 sequences, and about 28% are seen once. Approximately 12% of the sample belongs to the ten largest clones.

Including the terminal cysteine and phenylalanine, the CDR3 comprises 16 residues. The kept DNA is CDR3 alone, 48 bases in frame from the first base. The germline V gene gives CDR1 as MNHEY and CDR2 as SVGAGI. Trimming at the junction amounts to 2 bases on V and 0 bases on J, and the germline ends lie 13 bases apart. This clonotype was counted at least ten times. What this receptor recognizes is not known. No much larger clone exists at a distance of one base, and base qualities are not known. The chain employs TRBV6-5 and TRBJ1-2; a tentative D call is TRBD1 (6 bases match). The specimen sequenced was PBMCs or a T cell subset sorted from them (not recorded which). The sequence was collected from an adult woman who had mild COVID-19 (a few samples of this study predate the infection). The sample titles of this study are shuffled in the database, so cell type and time point are left out; the donor was told from shared clones. Read as DNA, the sequence is TGTGCCAGCAGTTACCGCTTGGGACATACTAACTATGGCTACACCTTC. Translation gives CASSYRLGHTNYGYTF.